This T cell receptor beta chain emerged from a study of blood T cell repertoires in COVID-19. On the study more broadly: The United States, Italy and Spain provided the acute and convalescent COVID-19 samples. Sources were T cells, B-cell-depleted T cells, or PBMCs; the material itself was cDNA or gDNA.

Libraries were prepared by immunoSEQ multiplex PCR; TCRdb keeps only in-frame clonotypes and omits some of them. Of 250,000 or so clones listed, about 73% are singletons. The sample was peripheral blood. The sequence was obtained from a woman aged 80 or older with acute or convalescent COVID-19.

This chain's CDR3 is CASSRIGQAVGAGANVLTF. CDR3 coding DNA: TGTGCCAGTAGTAGAATTGGACAGGCAGTGGGGGCTGGGGCCAACGTCCTGACTTTC. The chain combines TRBV19 with TRBJ2-6; the match to TRBD1 covers 7 bases. Trimming cost V 4 bases and J 2 bases; bases outside gene matches: 14. The CDR3 extends over 19 amino acids. Looked up from germline, CDR1 is LNHDA and CDR2 is SQIVND (reference sequence).